Relative to its sample, the clone carrying this T cell receptor beta chain is medium-sized. The data were obtained in a study of OX40 agonist ivuxolimab in advanced cancers. Trimming shortened V by 2 bases and J by 0 bases, and 11 bases separated the two germline ends. Germline V gene data show CDR1 as MNHNS and CDR2 as SASEGT. The CDR3 totals 16 residues. The table came from immunoSEQ multiplex PCR; TCRdb's copy has only in-frame clones and leaves some out. Of roughly 40,000 clones in the sample, about 88% were seen once. V is TRBV6-1 and J is TRBJ1-5; D is uncertain. Sequences were derived from CD4+ or CD8+ T cells sorted from blood, sampled in a trial of the OX40 agonist ivuxolimab. The clonotype originates from an adult with an advanced solid tumor such as melanoma, head and neck, liver or kidney cancer. CDR3 nucleotide sequence: TGTGCCAGCAGTGAAACAGCTACTCCTAGCAATCAGCCCCAGCATTTT. Translating it yields CASSETATPSNQPQHF.